This entry concerns a single TCR beta chain. This sample is part of a study of shared clonotypes between healthy human individuals. Study-wide background: Donors had three CD4 naive, three CD4 memory, two CD8 naive and one CD8 memory plate apiece.

V shed 1 base and J shed 0 bases, with 11 bases lying between them. This CDR3 has 16 amino acids. The germline V gene has CDR1 SGHKS and CDR2 YYEKEE (reference sequence). Healthy adults negative for HIV, lacking recent acute infections or vaccinations, served as donors. Profiling relied on immunoSEQ multiplex PCR, and the TCRdb table lists in-frame clones only, not all of them. The sample includes 1,500,000 or so clones, roughly 97% of them seen just once. Sequenced input: naive CD4+ T cells sorted from blood. Subset of the sample: CD45RA+ positively selected. This receptor was identified in a man aged 25 to 45 in good health. The chain uses TRBV5-5 and TRBJ1-5, with D unresolved. The CDR3 nucleotides are TGTGCCAGCAGCTTGAGAGCCTCTTATAGCAATCAGCCCCAGCATTTT. The encoded protein is CASSLRASYSNQPQHF. The variable domain in full, completed from reference TRBV5-5 and TRBJ1-5, reads DAGVTQSPTHLIKTRGQQVTLRCSPISGHKSVSWYQQVLGQGPQFIFQYYEKEERGRGNFPDRFSARQFPNYSSELNVNALLLGDSALYLCASSLRASYSNQPQHFGDGTRLSIL.